A single sample gave rise to the 25 T cell receptor beta chains below, sequenced in a study of shared clonotypes between healthy human individuals. Naive CD8 isolation took CD45RO-negative cells positively selected for CCR7 and excluded terminally differentiated effector memory CD45RA+ cells. TCRdb's table, derived via immunoSEQ multiplex PCR, lists solely in-frame clones and lacks some. The sample has about 2.2 million clones, around 93% seen once. The sequenced material came from naive CD8+ T cells from PBMCs. These receptors were collected from a man younger than 35 in good health. Some clones in this sample may be carry-over from other donors' samples.

The chain uses TRBV10-1 and TRBJ2-2; 10 nucleotides line up with TRBD2. The CDR3 runs 17 residues. Germline lookup yields CDR1 WNHNN and CDR2 SYGVQD (reference sequence). With V trimmed by 8 bases and J by 5 bases, 14 bases remained unmatched. CDR3 bases: TGCGCCAGCGGTACTACCTCGGGACTAGCGCTGACCGGGGAGCTGTTTTTT. Its protein is CASGTTSGLALTGELFF.

Worth noting for this clone: The same CDR3 can be traced to other DNA sequences in this sample. This sequence joins TRBV29-1 and TRBJ1-1; possibly TRBD1 for D (5 bases). From germline, CDR1 is SQVTM and CDR2 ANQGSEA. The ends were cut back, 6 bases at V and 0 bases at J, with 11 bases in the middle. This CDR3 has 13 amino acids. The CDR3 DNA sequence: TGCAGCGTGGGGGACGGCTTGAACACTGAAGCTTTCTTT. Translated: CSVGDGLNTEAFF.

V is TRBV27 and J is TRBJ2-7, with TRBD1 matching 9 bases. This CDR3 has 14 amino acids. From germline, CDR1 is MNHEY and CDR2 SMNVEV (reference sequence). V was pared by 6 bases and J by 5 bases, with 8 bases of the junction left unmatched. The CDR3 region is CASRPQGAQHEQYF. In DNA form, the CDR3 reads TGTGCCAGCAGACCACAGGGGGCGCAGCACGAGCAGTACTTC.

The genes are TRBV14 and TRBJ2-1; D unresolved. The germline V gene encodes CDR1 SGHDN and CDR2 FVKESK. The length of the CDR3 is 16 residues. The V end lost 5 bases, the J end lost 0 bases, and 14 bases lay between the germline ends. The chain's CDR3 is CASSEGVFTSYNEQFF. CDR3 sequence (DNA): TGTGCCAGCAGCGAAGGCGTCTTCACCTCCTACAATGAGCAGTTCTTC.

Concerning this clone: In the same sample, other DNA sequences code for this CDR3. V and J are TRBV29-1 and TRBJ1-1; TRBD1 matches 7 bases. The CDR3 runs to 12 residues. V trimming: 5 bases; J trimming: 3 bases; junction bases outside the gene matches: 3. Germline CDR1 SQVTM, CDR2 ANQGSEA. In DNA form, the CDR3 reads TGCAGCGTTCGTACAGGGGACACTGAAGCTTTCTTT. Translating gives CSVRTGDTEAFF.

V is TRBV10-3 and J is TRBJ2-2, with D maybe TRBD1 (6 bases). The germline V and J ends were trimmed by 4 bases and 3 bases, with 15 bases remaining between them. From germline, CDR1 is ENHRY and CDR2 SYGVKD. The CDR3 consists of 16 residues. The CDR3 is CAISAGSGAYTGELFF. The DNA for the CDR3 is TGTGCCATCAGTGCGGGCTCAGGGGCCTACACCGGGGAGCTGTTTTTT.

The rearrangement joins TRBV7-6 to TRBJ2-5; D is perhaps TRBD1 (7 bases). Trimming took 2 bases from V and 5 from J, leaving 15 bases between them. The germline V gene encodes CDR1 SGHVS and CDR2 FNYEAQ. This CDR3 has 15 residues. The CDR3, as DNA: TGTGCCAGCAGCTTAAACGACAGGGCGGGGGAGACCCAGTACTTC. Translating it yields CASSLNDRAGETQYF.

The rearrangement links TRBV27 to TRBJ2-1, with 12 bases aligning to TRBD2. Trimming took 6 bases from V and 10 from J; bases not matched to a gene: 16. Per germline, CDR1 MNHEY and CDR2 SMNVEV (reference sequence). CDR3 size: 17 residues. This CDR3 is CASSLIGTSGPDGEQFF. The CDR3 coding sequence is TGTGCCAGCAGCCTTATTGGGACTAGCGGGCCCGACGGGGAGCAGTTCTTC.

The chain couples TRBV29-1 to TRBJ1-1; D is unresolved. Trimming stripped 4 bases from V and 4 bases from J, with 7 bases between. Germline assignment: CDR1 SQVTM and CDR2 ANQGSEA. The CDR3 is 11 residues long. For the CDR3, the DNA is TGCAGCGTTGGGGCAGCCACTGAAGCTTTCTTT. Translation gives CSVGAATEAFF.

The chain joins TRBV7-8 to TRBJ2-4, with D maybe TRBD1 (6 bases). Germline V CDR1 and CDR2: SGHVS, FQNEAQ. Trimming pared 4 bases from V and 7 bases from J, leaving 14 bases between. The CDR3 totals 14 residues. The CDR3 region is CASSSPGERNIQYF. The DNA for the CDR3 is TGTGCCAGCAGCTCCCCAGGGGAGAGGAACATTCAGTACTTC.

The rearrangement joins TRBV19 to TRBJ2-7; 8 nucleotides match TRBD2. Germline V lookup: CDR1 LNHDA, CDR2 SQIVND (reference sequence). Unmatched junction bases numbered 11, after V lost 4 bases and J lost 0 bases. This CDR3 is 17 amino acids long. CDR3 bases: TGTGCCAGTAGTACCCCCAGGGCTAGCGGGCCCTCCTACGAGCAGTACTTC. It specifies CASSTPRASGPSYEQYF.

As regards this clone: Different DNA sequences within this sample yield the same CDR3. V usage is TRBV5-4 and J usage is TRBJ2-7; maybe TRBD2 (5 bases). The CDR3 extends over 13 amino acids. With 2 bases removed from V and 0 bases from J, the gap between germline ends came to 6 bases. Germline-derived CDR1 and CDR2 are SGHNT and YYREEE (reference sequence). The CDR3, as DNA: TGTGCCAGCAGCTTCCGGGACTCCTACGAGCAGTACTTC. Protein sequence: CASSFRDSYEQYF.

This chain uses TRBV19 with TRBJ2-2; 10 positions match TRBD2. The CDR3 runs 19 residues. Germline-derived CDR1 and CDR2 are LNHDA and SQIVND (reference sequence). With 1 base clipped from V and 0 bases from J, the junction kept 8 bases outside the gene matches. This CDR3 reads CASSIGRALAGPNTGELFF. CDR3 nucleotides: TGTGCCAGTAGTATAGGCCGCGCACTAGCGGGGCCGAACACCGGGGAGCTGTTTTTT. Full variable domain (missing parts from reference TRBV19 and TRBJ2-2): DGGITQSPKYLFRKEGQNVTLSCEQNLNHDAMYWYRQDPGQGLRLIYYSQIVNDFQKGDIAEGYSVSREKKESFPLTVTSAQKNPTAFYLCASSIGRALAGPNTGELFFGEGSRLTVL.

This sequence joins TRBV30 and TRBJ1-1; weak D call: TRBD1 (5 bases). With 2 bases removed from V and 13 bases from J, the gap between germline ends came to 17 bases. CDR1 GTSNPN and CDR2 SVGIG come from the germline V gene (reference sequence). CDR3 length: 12 residues. The CDR3 sequence is CAWSLLRPTGFF. As DNA, the CDR3 is TGTGCCTGGAGTTTGTTAAGGCCAACAGGTTTCTTT.

The chain links TRBV28 to TRBJ1-3; D remains ambiguous. The CDR3 runs 12 residues. Germline V gives CDR1 MDHEN, CDR2 SYDVKM. The ends were cut back, 4 bases at V and 9 bases at J, with 10 bases in the middle. This chain's CDR3 is CASSSGGGTIYF. CDR3 DNA sequence: TGTGCCAGCAGTTCCGGTGGCGGCACCATATATTTT.

This chain uses TRBV30 with TRBJ2-1; 9 bases match TRBD2. This CDR3 spans 15 amino acids. Germline loops: CDR1 GTSNPN, CDR2 SVGIG (reference sequence). Trimming took 0 bases from V and 2 from J; bases not matched to a gene: 2. The CDR3 sequence: CAWSVSSGTYNEQFF. As DNA, the CDR3 is TGTGCCTGGAGTGTGTCTAGCGGGACCTACAATGAGCAGTTCTTC. Full variable domain (rest looked up from reference TRBV30 and TRBJ2-1): SQTIHQWPATLVQPVGSPLSLECTVEGTSNPNLYWYRQAAGRGLQLLFYSVGIGQISSEVPQNLSASRPQDRQFILSSKKLLLSDSGFYLCAWSVSSGTYNEQFFGPGTRLTVL.

The V gene is TRBV6-1, the J gene TRBJ1-5, with 9 bases matching TRBD1. V was pared by 6 bases and J by 7 bases, with 7 bases of the junction left unmatched. The CDR3 consists of 14 residues. The germline V gene encodes CDR1 MNHNS and CDR2 SASEGT. The CDR3 DNA reads as TGTGCCAGCAGCCGGACAGGGGAGGGCCAGCCCCAGCATTTT. Translation gives CASSRTGEGQPQHF.

V gene TRBV11-3 combines with J gene TRBJ2-1; tentatively, D is TRBD2 (5 bases). The CDR3 is 17 amino acids. The germline gives CDR1 SGHNT, CDR2 YENEEA. The V gene lost 5 bases and the J gene lost 0 bases, with 17 bases spanning the gap. The CDR3 DNA follows: TGTGCCAGCAGCGACGGGGAGTACGGGCGCTCCTACAATGAGCAGTTCTTC. This gives the protein CASSDGEYGRSYNEQFF. The full variable domain, completed using reference TRBV11-3 and TRBJ2-1, is EAGVVQSPRYKIIEKKQPVAFWCNPISGHNTLYWYLQNLGQGPELLIRYENEEAVDDSQLPKDRFSAERLKGVDSTLKIQPAELGDSAVYLCASSDGEYGRSYNEQFFGPGTRLTVL.

This chain joins TRBV7-9 and TRBJ2-1; the match to TRBD2 covers 8 bases. In germline, CDR1 is SEHNR, CDR2 FQNEAQ (reference sequence). The junction had 7 bases not matched to a gene; V was cut back by 6 bases and J by 3 bases. This CDR3 comprises 15 residues. CDR3 in DNA: TGTGCCAGCAGTCAAAGCGGGAGTGGCTACAATGAGCAGTTCTTC. Protein sequence: CASSQSGSGYNEQFF.

This chain joins TRBV27 and TRBJ2-5, with 12 bases identical to TRBD1. The J segment lost 5 bases and the V segment lost 2 bases, leaving 9 bases of the junction unmatched. Germline V gives CDR1 MNHEY, CDR2 SMNVEV (reference sequence). The CDR3 runs 17 residues. CDR3 loop: CASSLGPGQGARETQYF. CDR3 DNA: TGTGCCAGCAGTTTAGGGCCGGGACAGGGGGCTCGGGAGACCCAGTACTTC.

J is TRBJ2-5 and V is TRBV7-3; TRBD1 matches 7 bases. The CDR3 contains 15 residues. With V trimmed by 5 bases and J by 2 bases, 8 bases remained unmatched. Germline-derived CDR1 and CDR2 are SGHTA and FQGTGA. The CDR3 region has the DNA TGTGCCAGCAGCCCTATCCAGGGGGTTCAAGAGACCCAGTACTTC. Translation gives CASSPIQGVQETQYF. Full variable domain (remainder filled in from reference TRBV7-3 and TRBJ2-5): GAGVSQTPSNKVTEKGKYVELRCDPISGHTALYWYRQSLGQGPEFLIYFQGTGAADDSGLPNDRFFAVRPEGSVSTLKIQRTERGDSAVYLCASSPIQGVQETQYFGPGTRLLVL.

This clone was detected a few times. This specimen includes other DNA sequences encoding the same CDR3. V usage is TRBV7-9 and J usage is TRBJ2-7; D possibly corresponds to TRBD2 (6 bases). Trimming pared 5 bases from V and 4 bases from J, leaving 12 bases between. Germline V gene sequence: CDR1 SEHNR, CDR2 FQNEAQ (reference sequence). The length of the CDR3 is 13 residues. Written as DNA, the CDR3 is TGTGCCAGCAGCCCAAGCGGGTCTTACGAGCAGTACTTC. It specifies CASSPSGSYEQYF.

This chain uses TRBV27 with TRBJ1-1, with D hard to call. The V end was cut by 5 bases, the J end by 11 bases, with 12 bases between. This CDR3 spans 11 amino acids. Germline CDR1 is MNHEY and CDR2 is SMNVEV (reference sequence). This chain's CDR3 is CASSRGMLAFF. In DNA, the CDR3 is TGTGCCAGCAGTAGAGGGATGCTGGCTTTCTTT.

This clone appeared a single time. The V gene is TRBV27, the J gene TRBJ2-5; D is perhaps TRBD1 or TRBD2 (5 bases each). The CDR3 covers 14 residues. Germline lookup yields CDR1 MNHEY and CDR2 SMNVEV (reference sequence). V lost 1 base, J lost 5 bases, and 11 bases lay in between. CDR3 amino acids: CASSLWDRAETQYF. CDR3 bases: TGTGCCAGCAGTTTATGGGACCGGGCGGAGACCCAGTACTTC.

The rearrangement links TRBV4-3 to TRBJ1-1; no firm D call. This CDR3 is 13 amino acids long. Per germline, CDR1 LGHNA and CDR2 YSLEER. Trimming took off 4 bases at V and 4 bases at J, with 10 bases between the two ends. Here the CDR3 DNA reads TGCGCCAGCAGCCGAGAGGGCGCCACTGAAGCTTTCTTT. Amino acids: CASSREGATEAFF.